Sequencing of this TCR beta chain was carried out in a study of identical twins. Carrying unique molecular identifiers, the cDNA also gained a universal primer site through template switching. Using its own MiXCR run on the 5' RACE reads, TCRdb lists one record per CDR3 protein. The sample has 100,000 or so distinct CDR3 sequences; around 5.5% are singletons. The junction had 8 bases not matched to a gene; V was cut back by 5 bases and J by 5 bases. The CDR3 is 15 amino acids. Germline values: CDR1 LGHNT, CDR2 FRNRAP. At least ten counts were recorded for this clonotype. Its antigen is not known. Study-level results: Low generation probability was overrepresented in out-of-frame alpha sequences shared by twins.

The specimen was memory T cells sorted from blood. The chain employs TRBV12-5 and TRBJ2-3, with TRBD1 identical over 9 bases. The sequence was obtained from a woman aged 45-59 years in good health. Here the CDR3 reads CASGQGQGYLDTQYF. CDR3 DNA sequence: TGTGCTAGTGGTCAAGGACAGGGGTATTTAGATACGCAGTATTTT.